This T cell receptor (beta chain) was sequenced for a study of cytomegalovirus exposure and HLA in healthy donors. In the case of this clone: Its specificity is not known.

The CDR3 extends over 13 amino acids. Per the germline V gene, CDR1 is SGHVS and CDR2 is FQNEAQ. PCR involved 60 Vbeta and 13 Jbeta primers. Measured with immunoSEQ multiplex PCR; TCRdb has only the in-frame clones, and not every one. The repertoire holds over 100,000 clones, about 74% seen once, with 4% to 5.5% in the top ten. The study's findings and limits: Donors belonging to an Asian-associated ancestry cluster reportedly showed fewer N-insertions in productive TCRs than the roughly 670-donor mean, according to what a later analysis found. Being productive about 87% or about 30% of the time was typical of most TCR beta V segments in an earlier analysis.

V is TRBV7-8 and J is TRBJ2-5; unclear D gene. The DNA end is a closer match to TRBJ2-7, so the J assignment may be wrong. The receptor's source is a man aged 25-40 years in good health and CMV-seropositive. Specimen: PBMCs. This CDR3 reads CASSLGRSYEQYF. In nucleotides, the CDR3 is TGTGCCAGCAGCTTAGGGAGATCTTACGAGCAGTACTTC.